These 2 T cell receptor beta chains came from one sample sequenced in a study of identical twins. TCRdb used MiXCR to reprocess the 5' RACE reads, holding one entry per CDR3 protein. The sample holds 350,000 or so distinct CDR3 sequences, about 12% seen once. The sample was also reused in another study, on yellow fever vaccine responses in identical twins.

Sequences were obtained from CD8+ T cells sorted from blood. The receptors were sampled from a woman aged 18-29 years in good health.

This clonotype appeared a few times. CDR3 residues: CASSPPVGVPYNEQFF. In DNA form, the CDR3 reads TGTGCCAGCAGCCCCCCGGTGGGGGTTCCCTACAATGAGCAGTTCTTC. This chain connects TRBV9 to TRBJ2-1; D tentatively reads TRBD1 or TRBD2 (5 bases each). Germline V CDR1 and CDR2: SGDLS, YYNGEE. V gave up 4 bases and J gave up 2 bases, with 16 bases separating them. CDR3 length: 16 amino acids.

This clonotype appeared many times. The gene calls are TRBV4-1 and TRBJ2-7; D unclear. Trimming stripped 3 bases from V and 3 bases from J, with 9 bases between. The CDR3 extends over 13 amino acids. Germline CDR1 and CDR2: MGHRA and YSYEKL. The CDR3 bases are TGCGCCAGCAGCCACACTCTCCACTACGAGCAGTACGTC. Amino acids: CASSHTLHYEQYV.